The 14 T cell receptor beta chains in this list originate from one sample, sequenced in a study of T cell clusters in autoimmune cytopenias (dated by TCRdb to the late 2010s). TCRdb shows the sequencer as Illumina MiSeq. TRB rearrangements were amplified by multiplex PCR using a touch-down protocol with TRB-A and TRB-B primer pools mixed in one tube. TCRdb reprocessed the reads into one record per CDR3 protein sequence, lacking DNA. The sample's clone listing holds some 9,600 distinct CDR3 sequences. Just over 9% of the sample lies in the top ten. TRB amplification used about 250 ng of peripheral blood genomic DNA, around 40,000 genome equivalents, per sample. The sequenced sample consisted of peripheral blood. The receptors were gathered from a human donor with an autoimmune cytopenia or autoimmune hepatitis (not recorded which).

The chain combines TRBV28 with TRBJ1-5. This CDR3 has 15 amino acids. CDR1 MDHEN and CDR2 SYDVKM come from the germline V gene. CDR3 protein: CASSSLGEGNQPQHF.

This clonotype ranks as medium-sized (0.01 to 0.1%) in terms of frequency. The chain links TRBV6-9 to TRBJ2-2. The CDR3 is 14 amino acids. Germline loops: CDR1 MNHGY, CDR2 SVAAGI. CDR3 region: CASSPAWNTGELFF.

V and J are TRBV19 and TRBJ1-5; lacking DNA, the TRBD1 call made by TCRdb goes unchecked. Germline values: CDR1 LNHDA, CDR2 SQIVND (reference sequence). There are 15 residues in the CDR3. CDR3 in amino acids: CASKWTGQLNQPQHF.

According to its frequency, this clonotype is medium-sized (0.01 to 0.1%). The chain links TRBV30 to TRBJ1-1; the D call of TRBD1 rests on TCRdb alone, since no DNA is present to check it. The germline CDR1 and CDR2 sequences are GTSNPN and SVGIG (reference sequence). The CDR3 covers 13 residues. The CDR3 reads CAWSDQGSTEAFF.

This chain uses TRBV6-5 with TRBJ1-1; TCRdb picks TRBD1, but there is no DNA to check that call. There are 16 residues in the CDR3. Germline loops: CDR1 MNHEY, CDR2 SVGAGI. CDR3 amino acids: CASSYTLRGARTEAFF.

This clonotype is classed as medium-sized (0.01 to 0.1%) by frequency. This chain links TRBV6-5 with TRBJ1-2. Germline lookup yields CDR1 MNHEY and CDR2 SVGAGI. This CDR3 is built from 13 residues. The CDR3 spells CASRRDFLYGYTF.

The gene calls are TRBV20-1 and TRBJ2-2; lacking DNA, the TRBD1 call made by TCRdb goes unchecked. This CDR3 contains 14 residues. Germline V lookup: CDR1 DFQATT, CDR2 SNEGSKA (reference sequence). CDR3 sequence reads: CSAWDRRVTGELFF.

V is TRBV7-9 and J is TRBJ1-2; TCRdb reports TRBD1, a call that lacks DNA to check it against. This CDR3 spans 13 amino acids. Looked up from germline, CDR1 is SEHNR and CDR2 is FQNEAQ (reference sequence). CDR3 in amino acids: CASSHINRGGYTF.

The chain joins TRBV4-3 to TRBJ2-2. This CDR3 is built from 13 residues. Germline V CDR1 and CDR2: LGHNA, YSLEER. The chain's CDR3 is CASSPTNTGELFF.

This clonotype counts as medium-sized by frequency. The V and J genes are TRBV5-4 and TRBJ2-7; TCRdb lists TRBD2, though no DNA is available to test this call. Germline CDR1 is SGHNT and CDR2 is YYREEE (reference sequence). This CDR3 is built from 18 residues. This CDR3 reads CASSFGLAGSRPLYEQYF.

V usage is TRBV5-1 and J usage is TRBJ1-1; TCRdb lists TRBD1, though no DNA is available to test this call. The CDR3 length is 16 residues. Germline V CDR1 and CDR2: SGHRS, YFSETQ. CDR3 sequence: CASSDPGTKGNTEAFF.

By frequency, this clonotype registers medium-sized. The gene calls are TRBV29-1 and TRBJ1-2; TCRdb calls TRBD1, which cannot be checked without DNA. The CDR3 contains 13 residues. Germline values: CDR1 SQVTM, CDR2 ANQGSEA. This CDR3 reads CSVGPRGAGGYTF. Full variable domain (missing parts from reference TRBV29-1 and TRBJ1-2): SAVISQKPSRDICQRGTSLTIQCQVDSQVTMMFWYRQQPGQSLTLIATANQGSEATYESGFVIDKFPISRPNLTFSTLTVSNMSPEDSSIYLCSVGPRGAGGYTFGSGTRLTVV.

This clonotype is deemed medium-sized (0.01 to 0.1%) by its frequency. V and J are TRBV29-1 and TRBJ2-1; TCRdb selects TRBD2, and the lack of DNA leaves this call unchecked. This CDR3 region has 15 residues. Germline CDR1 reads SQVTM; CDR2 reads ANQGSEA. The CDR3 reads CSVPEGLAHYNEQFF.

The gene calls are TRBV10-3 and TRBJ1-5; no DNA is available, so the TRBD1 call from TCRdb remains unchecked. CDR1 and CDR2 from the germline V gene are ENHRY and SYGVKD. The CDR3 has 13 residues. CDR3 sequence reads: CAIQGGPGQPQHF.